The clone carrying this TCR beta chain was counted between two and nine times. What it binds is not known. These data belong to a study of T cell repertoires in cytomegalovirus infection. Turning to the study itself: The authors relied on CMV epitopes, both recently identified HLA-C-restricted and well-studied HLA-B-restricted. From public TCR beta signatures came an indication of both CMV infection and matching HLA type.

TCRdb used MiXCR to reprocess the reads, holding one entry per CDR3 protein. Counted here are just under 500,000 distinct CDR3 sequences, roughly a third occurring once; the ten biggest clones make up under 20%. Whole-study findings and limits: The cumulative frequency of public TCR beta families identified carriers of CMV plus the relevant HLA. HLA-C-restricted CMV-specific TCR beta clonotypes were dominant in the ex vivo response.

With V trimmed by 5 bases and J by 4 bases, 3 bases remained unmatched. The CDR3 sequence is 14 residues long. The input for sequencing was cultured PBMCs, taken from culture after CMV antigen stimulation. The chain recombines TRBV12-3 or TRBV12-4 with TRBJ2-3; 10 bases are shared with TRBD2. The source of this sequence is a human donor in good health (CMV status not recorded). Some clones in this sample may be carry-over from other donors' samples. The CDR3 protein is CASSHSGRADTQYF. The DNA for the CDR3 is TGTGCCAGCAGTCACAGCGGGAGGGCAGATACGCAGTATTTT.